This T cell receptor beta chain was obtained from a study of OX40 agonist ivuxolimab in advanced cancers. Note on this clone: Its antigen is not identified.

Looked up from germline, CDR1 is MDHEN and CDR2 is SYDVKM. The CDR3 contains 16 residues. V was pared by 5 bases and J by 0 bases, with 14 bases between. Study-wide findings and caveats: Among patients with partial responses at 0.1-3.0 mg/kg, clonal expansion was among the lowest.

Sequencing used immunoSEQ multiplex PCR; TCRdb keeps in-frame clones, though not all of them. Here the sample spans approximately 67,000 clones, roughly four fifths being singletons. This material consisted of CD4+ or CD8+ T cells sorted from blood, taken in a trial of the OX40 agonist ivuxolimab. The sequence derives from an adult with an advanced solid tumor such as melanoma, head and neck, liver or kidney cancer. This chain connects TRBV28 to TRBJ1-3, with D perhaps TRBD1 (5 bases). The CDR3: CASSPRDLSSGNTIYF. CDR3 DNA: TGTGCCAGCAGTCCACGGGACCTTAGCTCTGGAAACACCATATATTTT.